The rows below give T cell receptor beta chains drawn from one sample of a study of T cells after yellow fever vaccination. TCRdb independently ran MiXCR on the 5' RACE reads; one entry per CDR3 protein. Of under 600,000 distinct CDR3 sequences in the sample, roughly 13% are singletons; the top ten hold roughly an eighth. The sample in question was PBMCs, obtained on the day of the yellow fever booster vaccination. The receptors come from a man younger than 40 who received the YFV17D yellow fever vaccine. CDR3s include the opening cysteine and the closing phenylalanine or tryptophan. D genes are given only for firm matches. Size is stated for part of the rows, as once, few or many counts, or as a class when the clone is expanded.

J gene: TRBJ2-5
V gene: TRBV20-1
clone size: .
D gene: TRBD2
CDR3 protein: CSARDATSGTQETQYF
CDR3 DNA: TGCAGTGCTAGAGACGCGACTAGCGGGACGCAAGAGACCCAGTACTTC

J gene: TRBJ2-3
V gene: TRBV3-1
clone size: few
D gene: .
CDR3 protein: CASSQEPWGTDTQYF
CDR3 DNA: TGTGCCAGCAGCCAAGAACCGTGGGGCACAGATACGCAGTATTTT

J gene: TRBJ2-1
V gene: TRBV29-1
clone size: .
D gene: .
CDR3 protein: CSVDSWLLNEQFF
CDR3 DNA: TGCAGCGTTGACAGTTGGCTTCTCAATGAGCAGTTCTTC

J gene: TRBJ2-1
V gene: TRBV2
clone size: .
D gene: .
CDR3 protein: CASKASFNEQFF
CDR3 DNA: TGTGCCAGCAAGGCGTCCTTCAATGAGCAGTTCTTC

J gene: TRBJ1-5
V gene: TRBV7-9
clone size: few
D gene: .
CDR3 protein: CASSLGGEQPQHF
CDR3 DNA: TGTGCCAGCAGCTTAGGTGGGGAGCAGCCCCAGCATTTT

J gene: TRBJ2-3
V gene: TRBV10-3
clone size: few
D gene: .
CDR3 protein: CAISGAMVSTDTQYF
CDR3 DNA: TGTGCCATCAGTGGGGCTATGGTTAGCACAGATACGCAGTATTTT

J gene: TRBJ2-2
V gene: TRBV12-3/TRBV12-4
clone size: few
D gene: TRBD2
CDR3 protein: CASSPVLAGGNTGELFF
CDR3 DNA: TGTGCCAGCAGCCCCGTTCTTGCGGGAGGGAACACCGGGGAGCTGTTTTTT

J gene: TRBJ2-1
V gene: TRBV7-2
clone size: many
D gene: .
CDR3 protein: CASSWRASYNEQFF
CDR3 DNA: TGTGCCAGCAGCTGGAGGGCGTCCTACAATGAGCAGTTCTTC

J gene: TRBJ2-5
V gene: TRBV7-2
clone size: few
D gene: TRBD2
CDR3 protein: CASSSSSGQETQYF
CDR3 DNA: TGTGCCAGCAGCTCCTCTAGCGGTCAAGAGACCCAGTACTTC

J gene: TRBJ1-2
V gene: TRBV20-1
clone size: .
D gene: .
CDR3 protein: CSVFGTYGYTF
CDR3 DNA: TGCAGTGTCTTCGGGACTTATGGCTACACCTTC

J gene: TRBJ2-5
V gene: TRBV18
clone size: many
D gene: TRBD2
CDR3 protein: CASSTVGAGFGQETQYF
CDR3 DNA: TGTGCCAGCTCAACCGTAGGAGCGGGATTCGGGCAAGAGACCCAGTACTTC

J gene: TRBJ2-1
V gene: TRBV7-2
clone size: .
D gene: .
CDR3 protein: CASSLKVYNEQFF
CDR3 DNA: TGTGCCAGCAGCTTAAAGGTTTACAATGAGCAGTTCTTC

J gene: TRBJ1-2
V gene: TRBV29-1
clone size: .
D gene: .
CDR3 protein: CSVTGEGYGYTF
CDR3 DNA: TGCAGCGTTACGGGTGAGGGCTATGGCTACACCTTC

J gene: TRBJ1-5
V gene: TRBV19
clone size: many
D gene: .
CDR3 protein: CASSSTGLSNQPQHF
CDR3 DNA: TGTGCCAGTAGTTCGACAGGACTAAGCAATCAGCCCCAGCATTTT